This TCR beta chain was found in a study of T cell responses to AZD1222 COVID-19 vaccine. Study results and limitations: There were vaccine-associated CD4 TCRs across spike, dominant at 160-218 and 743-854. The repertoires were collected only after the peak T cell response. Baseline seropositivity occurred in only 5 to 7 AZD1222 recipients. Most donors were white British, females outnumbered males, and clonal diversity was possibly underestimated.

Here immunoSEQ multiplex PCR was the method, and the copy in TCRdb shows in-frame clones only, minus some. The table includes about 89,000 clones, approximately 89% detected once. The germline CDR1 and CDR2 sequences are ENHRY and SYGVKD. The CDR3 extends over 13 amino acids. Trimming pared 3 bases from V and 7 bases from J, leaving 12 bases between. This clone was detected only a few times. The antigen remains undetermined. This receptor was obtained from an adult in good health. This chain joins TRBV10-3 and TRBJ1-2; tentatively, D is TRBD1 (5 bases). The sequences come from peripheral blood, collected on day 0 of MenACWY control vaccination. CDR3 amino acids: CAISEVVGAGYTF. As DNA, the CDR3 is TGTGCCATCAGTGAAGTAGTTGGGGCTGGCTACACCTTC.